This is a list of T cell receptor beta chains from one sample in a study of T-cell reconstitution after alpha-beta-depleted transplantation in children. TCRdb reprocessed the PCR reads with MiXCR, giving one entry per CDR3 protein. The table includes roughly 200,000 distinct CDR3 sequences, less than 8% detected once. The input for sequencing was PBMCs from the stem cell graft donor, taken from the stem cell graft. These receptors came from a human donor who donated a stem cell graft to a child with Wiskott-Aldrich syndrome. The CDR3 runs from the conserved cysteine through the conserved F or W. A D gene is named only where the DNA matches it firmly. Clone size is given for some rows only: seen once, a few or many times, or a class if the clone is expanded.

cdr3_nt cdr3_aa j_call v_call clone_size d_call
TGTGCCAGCAGTGAGGTCCTTGAAAAACTGTTTTTT CASSEVLEKLFF TRBJ1-4 TRBV2 many .
TGCGCCAGCAGCTTGAGACAGGGGGCCGACGAGCAGTACTTC CASSLRQGADEQYF TRBJ2-7 TRBV5-1 many TRBD1
TGTGCCAGCAGTTTGGTCGGGCGAACTAACTATGGCTACACCTTC CASSLVGRTNYGYTF TRBJ1-2 TRBV27 . .
TGTGCCAGCAGCGCGGACCCCCGATTAGCTAACTATGGCTACACCTTC CASSADPRLANYGYTF TRBJ1-2 TRBV5-5 few .
TGTGCCAGCAGCTTATGGGCCATAAACACTGAAGCTTTCTTT CASSLWAINTEAFF TRBJ1-1 TRBV7-8 many .
TGTGCCAGCAGCGTAAGAAGGGAGCCTTCCTACAATGAGCAGTTCTTC CASSVRREPSYNEQFF TRBJ2-1 TRBV9 many .
TGCAGTGCTAGGTTGGCAGGGCCAACTGAAGCTTTCTTT CSARLAGPTEAFF TRBJ1-1 TRBV20-1 many .
TGTGCCAGCAGTCCCACAGGAAACTCACTGAACACTGAAGCTTTCTTT CASSPTGNSLNTEAFF TRBJ1-1 TRBV28 many .
TGTGCCAGTAGTACGGGGGACAGGTTAGAGCAGTACTTC CASSTGDRLEQYF TRBJ2-7 TRBV19 many TRBD1
TGTGCCAGCAGCTTAGACGGCAACAATCAGCCCCAGCATTTT CASSLDGNNQPQHF TRBJ1-5 TRBV11-2 many .
TGCGCCAGCAGCCAAGGGCTAGCGGGAGTATTTACAGATACGCAGTATTTT CASSQGLAGVFTDTQYF TRBJ2-3 TRBV4-3 many TRBD2
TGCGCCAGCAGCTCGGGTGCAGGAGGAAACACCATATATTTT CASSSGAGGNTIYF TRBJ1-3 TRBV5-1 few .
TGTGCCAGCAGTTTACCTCTCCGCGACGGACGCTACGAGCAGTACTTC CASSLPLRDGRYEQYF TRBJ2-7 TRBV12-3/TRBV12-4 many .
TGTGCCAGTAGTCCGAAGCGGGCGGGTGGACAGGGTTTCTACGAGCAGTACTTC CASSPKRAGGQGFYEQYF TRBJ2-7 TRBV19 few TRBD1
TGTGCCAGCAGTGAAGGGTCATGGCTCACAGATACGCAGTATTTT CASSEGSWLTDTQYF TRBJ2-3 TRBV6-1 many .
TGTGCCAGCAGCCAAGGATCCTTGGGAGTGGAGCAGTTCTTC CASSQGSLGVEQFF TRBJ2-1 TRBV3-1 many .
TGCGCCAGCAGCTTGGAGGGAGTAGAAGACACTGAAGCTTTCTTT CASSLEGVEDTEAFF TRBJ1-1 TRBV5-1 many .
TGTGCCAGCAGCTTAGGGCAACGTACAAACAATGAGCAGTTCTTC CASSLGQRTNNEQFF TRBJ2-1 TRBV7-6 many .
TGTGCCAGCAGCTGGACTAGCGGCCAGGACTACGAGCAGTACTTC CASSWTSGQDYEQYF TRBJ2-7 TRBV7-2 many TRBD2
TGTGCAGCAGACAGCGGTGGTCGTCTGTTTTTT CAADSGGRLFF TRBJ1-4 TRBV2 many .
TGCGCCAGCAGCTTGGATACTCCGGGTTACAATGAGCAGTTCTTC CASSLDTPGYNEQFF TRBJ2-1 TRBV5-1 many .
TGCAGCGTTCGGCTAGCAGGCGAGCAGTACTTC CSVRLAGEQYF TRBJ2-7 TRBV29-1 many .
TGTGCCAGCAGCCAGACCCGAGGGACCTACGAGCAGTACTTC CASSQTRGTYEQYF TRBJ2-7 TRBV7-9 few .
TGTGCCAGCAGTCGGACTAGCGGGTGGACCTACGAGCAGTACTTC CASSRTSGWTYEQYF TRBJ2-7 TRBV6-1 many TRBD2
TGCGCCAGCAAGCTAAATTGGGGGGCGCGGAATGAAAAACTGTTTTTT CASKLNWGARNEKLFF TRBJ1-4 TRBV4-1 few .
TGTGCCAGCAGCTTCTCCGAGAGAAACACCGGGGAGCTGTTTTTT CASSFSERNTGELFF TRBJ2-2 TRBV7-9 . .
TGTGCCAGCAGTTCGGACAGCCACTATGGCTACACCTTC CASSSDSHYGYTF TRBJ1-2 TRBV28 many .
TGTGCCAGCACCTTTCGGCGCGGGGAGCTGTTTTTT CASTFRRGELFF TRBJ2-2 TRBV2 . .
TGTGCCAGCAGCTCGACAGTGAACACCGGGGAGCTGTTTTTT CASSSTVNTGELFF TRBJ2-2 TRBV7-8 many .
TGTGCCAGCAGCTTTGCGGGAACGAACGAGCAGTACTTC CASSFAGTNEQYF TRBJ2-7 TRBV7-2 many .
TGCGCCAGCAGTCGTGACAGAAACACTGAAGCTTTCTTT CASSRDRNTEAFF TRBJ1-1 TRBV5-1 many .
TGCAGTGCTAGAGGTGACAGAAGCTCCTATAATTCACCCCTCCACTTT CSARGDRSSYNSPLHF TRBJ1-6 TRBV20-1 many .
TGCGCCAGCAGCCACGAGGGGGCCGGCCGGGAGCAGTACTTC CASSHEGAGREQYF TRBJ2-7 TRBV5-1 . TRBD1
TGTGCCTGGAGTACTTTACAGGGGGAACAGCCCCAGCATTTT CAWSTLQGEQPQHF TRBJ1-5 TRBV30 many TRBD1
TGCGCCAGCAAATATGGCCCTGAAGCTTTCTTT CASKYGPEAFF TRBJ1-1 TRBV5-1 many .
TGTGCCAGCAGCCAAGTGGCTCGGACTCTCTCCTCTGGAAACACCATATATTTT CASSQVARTLSSGNTIYF TRBJ1-3 TRBV3-1 few .
TGTGCCAGCAACACAGGGATTAGAGAGACCCAGTACTTC CASNTGIRETQYF TRBJ2-5 TRBV7-2 many .
TGCGCCAGCAGTGACAAAGCGAGGGAAGGGGAAAAACTGTTTTTT CASSDKAREGEKLFF TRBJ1-4 TRBV10-2 many .
TGTGCCAGCAGCGATTGGACAGTCCAACCCTACGAGCAGTACTTC CASSDWTVQPYEQYF TRBJ2-7 TRBV5-5 many .
TGCGCCAGCAGTCAATTTCTGGCAGGGCCTCGACCGGAGACCCAGTACTTC CASSQFLAGPRPETQYF TRBJ2-5 TRBV23-1 few .
TGTGCCAGCAGCCTAAACGTCGGCGGGGGGCTCTACAATGAGCAGTTCTTC CASSLNVGGGLYNEQFF TRBJ2-1 TRBV28 many TRBD2
TGTGCCAGCAGCTTTTCGGAATTCTCCTACAATGAGCAGTTCTTC CASSFSEFSYNEQFF TRBJ2-1 TRBV7-9 many .
TGTGCCATCAGTGAGTTGTCGGGGGGAAGCACAGATACGCAGTATTTT CAISELSGGSTDTQYF TRBJ2-3 TRBV10-3 many TRBD2
TGCAGTGCTTGGGACAGGAAGATAAGCTCCTACGAGCAGTACTTC CSAWDRKISSYEQYF TRBJ2-7 TRBV20-1 few TRBD1
TGTGCCAGCTCACCGAGGACATCCCTCCTCGGGGCCAACGTCCTGACTTTC CASSPRTSLLGANVLTF TRBJ2-6 TRBV18 many .
TGTGCCAGCAGCCCGTTCGGGGGCGGGGCAGTGTACGAGCAGTACTTC CASSPFGGGAVYEQYF TRBJ2-7 TRBV7-6 . .
TGTGCCAGCAACCTTGACAGGGGTGAGGATACGCAGTATTTT CASNLDRGEDTQYF TRBJ2-3 TRBV12-3/TRBV12-4 many TRBD1
TGTGCCAGCAGTGAAGAGGTTACCTACAATGAGCAGTTCTTC CASSEEVTYNEQFF TRBJ2-1 TRBV25-1 many .
TGCGCCAGCAGCCAAGATTCGCGGGAACAGGCGTCCGACGAGCAGTACTTC CASSQDSREQASDEQYF TRBJ2-7 TRBV4-1 few .
TGTGCCAGCAGTTACGTCGAGACGGGACAGGGCCTAACGGGTGAGCAGTACTTC CASSYVETGQGLTGEQYF TRBJ2-7 TRBV6-5 . TRBD1
TGCGCCAGCAGCCCTCACCGGGAGTTAGGCAATGAGCAGTTCTTC CASSPHRELGNEQFF TRBJ2-1 TRBV5-1 many .
TGTGCCAGCAGCCCAACCCTGGCCGGGCCCACTGAAGCTTTCTTT CASSPTLAGPTEAFF TRBJ1-1 TRBV13 . .
TGTGCCAGCAGCCAATCAGGGGAACATGGCTACACCTTC CASSQSGEHGYTF TRBJ1-2 TRBV5-6 many .
TGTGCCAGCTCGACTCTTAGGACAGGTTCGAGTGAGACCCAGTACTTC CASSTLRTGSSETQYF TRBJ2-5 TRBV18 . TRBD1
TGTGCCAGCAGCTTAAAGGGGGTGGTGTCAGGGAGTCGATACACTGAAGCTTTCTTT CASSLKGVVSGSRYTEAFF TRBJ1-1 TRBV11-2 many .